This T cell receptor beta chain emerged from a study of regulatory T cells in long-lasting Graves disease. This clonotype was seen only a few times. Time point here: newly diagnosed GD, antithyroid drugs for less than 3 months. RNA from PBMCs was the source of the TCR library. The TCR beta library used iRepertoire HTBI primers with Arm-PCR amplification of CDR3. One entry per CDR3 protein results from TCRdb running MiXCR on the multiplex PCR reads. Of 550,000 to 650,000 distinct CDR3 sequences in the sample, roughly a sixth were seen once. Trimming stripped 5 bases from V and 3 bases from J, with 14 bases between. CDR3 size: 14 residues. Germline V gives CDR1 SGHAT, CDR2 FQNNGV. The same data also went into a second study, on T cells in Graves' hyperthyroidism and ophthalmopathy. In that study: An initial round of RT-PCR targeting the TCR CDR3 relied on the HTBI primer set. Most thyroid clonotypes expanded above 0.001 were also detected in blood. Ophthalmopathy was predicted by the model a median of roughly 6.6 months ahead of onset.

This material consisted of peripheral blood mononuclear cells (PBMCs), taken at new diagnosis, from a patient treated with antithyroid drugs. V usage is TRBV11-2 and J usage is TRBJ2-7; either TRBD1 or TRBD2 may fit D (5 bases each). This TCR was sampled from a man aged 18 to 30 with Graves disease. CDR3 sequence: CASSGRGDYYEQYF. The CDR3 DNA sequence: TGTGCCAGCAGCGGTAGGGGCGACTACTACGAGCAGTACTTC. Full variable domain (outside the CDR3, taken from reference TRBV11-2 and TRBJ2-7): EAGVAQSPRYKIIEKRQSVAFWCNPISGHATLYWYQQILGQGPKLLIQFQNNGVVDDSQLPKDRFSAERLKGVDSTLKIQPAKLEDSAVYLCASSGRGDYYEQYFGPGTRLTVT.